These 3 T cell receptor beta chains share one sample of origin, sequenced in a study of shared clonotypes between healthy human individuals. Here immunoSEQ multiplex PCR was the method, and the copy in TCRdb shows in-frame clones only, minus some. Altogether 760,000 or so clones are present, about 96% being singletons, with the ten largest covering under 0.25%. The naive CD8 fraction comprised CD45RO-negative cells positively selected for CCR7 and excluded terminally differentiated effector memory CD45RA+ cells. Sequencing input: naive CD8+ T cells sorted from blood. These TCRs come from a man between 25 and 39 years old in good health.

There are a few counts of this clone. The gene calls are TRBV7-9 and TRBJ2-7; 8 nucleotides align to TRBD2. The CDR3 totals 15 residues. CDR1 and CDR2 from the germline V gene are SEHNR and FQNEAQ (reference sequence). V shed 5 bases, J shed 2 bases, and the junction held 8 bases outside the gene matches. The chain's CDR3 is CASSSEREWTYEQYF. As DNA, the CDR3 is TGTGCCAGCAGCAGTGAGCGGGAGTGGACCTACGAGCAGTACTTC. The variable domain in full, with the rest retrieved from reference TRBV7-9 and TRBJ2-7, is DTGVSQNPRHKITKRGQNVTFRCDPISEHNRLYWYRQTLGQGPEFLTYFQNEAQLEKSRLLSDRFSAERPKGSFSTLEIQRTEQGDSAMYLCASSSEREWTYEQYFGPGTRLTVT.

CDR3 region: CASSELLAQVLPGELFF. As DNA, the CDR3 is TGTGCCAGCAGTGAACTTCTAGCCCAAGTCCTACCCGGGGAGCTGTTTTTT. This sequence joins TRBV2 and TRBJ2-2; TRBD2 might be the D (5 bases). This CDR3 contains 17 residues. Trimming stripped 2 bases from V and 6 bases from J, with 19 bases between. CDR1 is SNHLY, CDR2 FYNNEI, per germline.

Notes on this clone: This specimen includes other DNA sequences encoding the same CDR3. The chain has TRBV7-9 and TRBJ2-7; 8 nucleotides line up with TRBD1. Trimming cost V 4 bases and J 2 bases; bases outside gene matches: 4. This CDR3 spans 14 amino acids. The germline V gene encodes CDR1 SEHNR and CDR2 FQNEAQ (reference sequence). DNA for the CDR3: TGTGCCAGCAGCTCGCCAGGGGGCCCCTACGAGCAGTACTTC. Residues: CASSSPGGPYEQYF.